Each of the 30 T cell receptor beta chains below was sequenced from the same sample in a study of Ad26.COV2.S vaccination and SARS-CoV-2 variants. The protocol was immunoSEQ multiplex PCR, while the TCRdb copy is restricted to in-frame clones and leaves out a portion. In the table there are over 350,000 clones, around nine tenths of which are singletons. Indicated treatment: some 20 received Ad26.COV2.S at low or high dose, single or two shots; several received placebo; per-sample allocation not given. Samples analyzed were those drawn on day 63 after the first vaccine or placebo injection. The material was peripheral blood, obtained in a trial of Ad26.COV2.S vaccine versus placebo. These receptors were obtained from a person aged 18-60 years who received the Ad26.COV2.S COVID-19 vaccine or a placebo.

The rearrangement uses TRBV6-5 and TRBJ1-4, with D unresolved. In germline, CDR1 is MNHEY, CDR2 SVGAGI. The CDR3 totals 13 residues. V shed 6 bases and J shed 8 bases, with 13 bases lying between them. CDR3 protein: CASSIQAGEKLFF. In DNA, the CDR3 is TGTGCCAGCAGCATACAAGCCGGGGAAAAACTGTTTTTT.

The chain combines TRBV11-3 with TRBJ2-3; 9 bases are a match to TRBD2. CDR1 SGHNT and CDR2 YENEEA come from the germline V gene. The CDR3 is made up of 16 amino acids. Trimming cost V 8 bases and J 1 base; bases outside gene matches: 10. This CDR3 is CASSGGSGGRTDTQYF. As DNA, the CDR3 is TGTGCCAGCTCCGGAGGGAGCGGGGGGCGCACAGATACGCAGTATTTT.

The chain is built from TRBV5-8 and TRBJ1-2; D call uncertain. V lost 0 bases and J lost 4, with 10 bases in between. Germline V gene data show CDR1 as SGHTS and CDR2 as YDEGEE. The length of the CDR3 is 14 residues. The CDR3 protein is CASSLGLDVYGYTF. The DNA for the CDR3 is TGTGCCAGCAGCTTGGGACTGGACGTCTATGGCTACACCTTC. The full variable domain, completed using reference TRBV5-8 and TRBJ1-2, is EAGVTQSPTHLIKTRGQQATLRCSPISGHTSVYWYQQALGLGLQFLLWYDEGEERNRGNFPPRFSGRQFPNYSSELNVNALELEDSALYLCASSLGLDVYGYTFGSGTRLTVV.

CDR3 loop: CASSLDRGAGELFF. The CDR3 nucleotides read TGTGCCAGTAGTCTGGACAGGGGAGCCGGGGAGCTGTTTTTT. V is TRBV19 and J is TRBJ2-2, with TRBD1 matching 9 bases. Germline V lookup: CDR1 LNHDA, CDR2 SQIVND (reference sequence). V trimming: 5 bases; J trimming: 6 bases; junction bases outside the gene matches: 4. CDR3 length: 14 residues.

The chain employs TRBV20-1 and TRBJ1-1, with a tentative D call TRBD1 (5 bases). The V gene lost 6 bases and the J gene lost 7 bases, with 12 bases spanning the gap. CDR1 and CDR2 (germline): DFQATT, SNEGSKA (reference sequence). There are 11 residues in the CDR3. CDR3 region: CSAQSGSEAFF. CDR3 sequence (DNA): TGCAGTGCACAATCAGGGAGTGAAGCTTTCTTT.

The chain uses TRBV11-2 and TRBJ1-6; 7 nucleotides line up with TRBD1. The CDR3 is 15 amino acids. Germline lookup yields CDR1 SGHAT and CDR2 FQNNGV. The V segment lost 5 bases and the J segment 5 bases; nucleotides outside the gene matches: 6. This CDR3 reads CASSQTGQNNSPLHF. The DNA of the CDR3 is TGTGCCAGCAGCCAGACGGGACAGAATAATTCACCCCTCCACTTT.

This chain uses TRBV6-5 with TRBJ2-5, with TRBD2 matching over 8 bases. The CDR3 has 15 residues. Germline V gene lookup returns CDR1 MNHEY and CDR2 SVGAGI. With 2 bases clipped from V and 3 bases from J, the junction kept 5 bases outside the gene matches. The CDR3 coding sequence is TGTGCCAGCAGTTACGGGGGTAGCGGGGAAGAGACCCAGTACTTC. This gives the protein CASSYGGSGEETQYF.

This chain joins TRBV6-2 or TRBV6-3 and TRBJ1-3; tentative D call: TRBD1 (5 bases). V was trimmed by 6 bases and J by 2 bases, leaving 11 bases between them. Germline CDR1 and CDR2: MNHEY and SVGEGT. This CDR3 is 14 amino acids long. CDR3 DNA sequence: TGTGCCAGCAGCCGGGACGCAGCTGGAAACACCATATATTTT. This translates into CASSRDAAGNTIYF.

This clone has a single count. V gene TRBV4-2 combines with J gene TRBJ2-5, with 10 bases matching TRBD2. This CDR3 region has 17 residues. The germline CDR1 and CDR2 sequences are LGHNA and YNFKEQ. V lost 2 bases and J lost 2; bases outside the gene matches: 8. The CDR3 coding sequence is TGTGCCAGCAGCCAACAAGCGGGGGGGCCGGGGCAAGAGACCCAGTACTTC. Its translation: CASSQQAGGPGQETQYF.

This clone has more than one count but fewer than ten. The chain has TRBV12-3 or TRBV12-4 and TRBJ2-2; D ambiguous. The V and J ends lost 7 bases and 5 bases respectively, with 8 bases between them. CDR3 length: 12 residues. CDR3 coding DNA: TGTGCCAGCAAACGAGGAACCGGGGAGCTGTTTTTT. This sequence encodes CASKRGTGELFF.

V and J are TRBV18 and TRBJ2-7; TRBD1 is a possible D gene (5 bases). Germline V gene data show CDR1 as KGHSH and CDR2 as LQKENI. The CDR3 length is 12 residues. Trimming removed 5 bases from V and 2 bases from J, with 7 bases in between. Here the CDR3 reads CASSSTAYEQYF. CDR3 in DNA: TGTGCCAGCTCATCGACAGCCTACGAGCAGTACTTC.

This chain connects TRBV7-2 to TRBJ2-2; TRBD1 matches 8 bases. In germline, CDR1 is SGHTA, CDR2 FQGNSA. Germline trimming cut 5 bases from V and 4 bases from J; bases unmatched to any gene: 9. The CDR3 spans 16 residues. The CDR3 DNA follows: TGTGCCAGCAGCGCTCGAGCAGGGGGCATCACCGGGGAGCTGTTTTTT. Translation gives CASSARAGGITGELFF.

The CDR3, as DNA: TGTGCCAGCAGTGACCGTGGACTGGGGGGCAATCAGCCCCAGCATTTT. This gives the protein CASSDRGLGGNQPQHF. This rearrangement joins TRBV6-1 to TRBJ1-5, with D perhaps TRBD1 (5 bases). CDR1 and CDR2 from the germline V gene are MNHNS and SASEGT. Trimming left V 3 bases short and J 2 bases short, with 14 bases between. CDR3 length: 16 amino acids.

The chain employs TRBV11-2 and TRBJ1-1, with 7 bases identical to TRBD1. The ends lost 5 bases at V and 3 bases at J; junction bases unmatched: 9. Per the germline V gene, CDR1 is SGHAT and CDR2 is FQNNGV. The CDR3 runs to 15 residues. This CDR3 reads CASSPDREGDTEAFF. The DNA of the CDR3 is TGTGCCAGCAGCCCCGACAGGGAAGGGGACACTGAAGCTTTCTTT. Drawing the rest from reference TRBV11-2 and TRBJ1-1, the complete variable domain is EAGVAQSPRYKIIEKRQSVAFWCNPISGHATLYWYQQILGQGPKLLIQFQNNGVVDDSQLPKDRFSAERLKGVDSTLKIQPAKLEDSAVYLCASSPDREGDTEAFFGQGTRLTVV.

The V call is TRBV20-1, the J call TRBJ2-5; perhaps TRBD1 as D (6 bases). V lost 3 bases, J lost 9 bases, and 8 bases lay in between. Germline CDR1 is DFQATT and CDR2 is SNEGSKA (reference sequence). The CDR3 has 10 amino acids. For the CDR3, the DNA is TGCAGTGCTAGTGCAGGGGCCCAGTACTTC. Translated, it gives CSASAGAQYF.

The chain uses TRBV6-2 or TRBV6-3 and TRBJ1-2; weak D call: TRBD1 (5 bases). Germline CDR1 reads MNHEY; CDR2 reads SVGEGT. Trimming left V 2 bases short and J 6 bases short, with 13 bases between. This CDR3 is 14 amino acids long. The CDR3 DNA reads TGTGCCAGCAGTTACAAGGTTTCGGGACATGGCTACACCTTC. This translates into CASSYKVSGHGYTF.

CDR3 bases: TGTGCCAGCACCAACCCAGCCTCTGGGGCCAACGTCCTGACTTTC. This codes for CASTNPASGANVLTF. The chain combines TRBV7-6 with TRBJ2-6; D not certain. The CDR3 length is 15 residues. Germline V lookup: CDR1 SGHVS, CDR2 FNYEAQ. V was trimmed by 7 bases and J by 0 bases, leaving 10 bases between them.

Turning to this clone: This sample also contains other DNA sequences that code for the same CDR3. The gene calls are TRBV4-1 and TRBJ2-5, with TRBD1 matching 8 bases. The CDR3 is made up of 13 amino acids. V was pared by 4 bases and J by 5 bases, with 3 bases of the junction left unmatched. Germline lookup yields CDR1 MGHRA and CDR2 YSYEKL. DNA for the CDR3: TGCGCCAGCAGCCGGACAGGGTTGGAGACCCAGTACTTC. As protein: CASSRTGLETQYF.

The V and J genes are TRBV7-9 and TRBJ2-1; the match to TRBD2 covers 7 bases. In germline, CDR1 is SEHNR, CDR2 FQNEAQ (reference sequence). Trimming cost V 5 bases and J 1 base; bases outside gene matches: 2. The CDR3 is 14 residues long. Here the CDR3 reads CASSKLASYNEQFF. DNA of the CDR3: TGTGCCAGCAGCAAACTAGCGTCCTACAATGAGCAGTTCTTC. Together with reference TRBV7-9 and TRBJ2-1, the CDR3 gives the full variable domain: DTGVSQNPRHKITKRGQNVTFRCDPISEHNRLYWYRQTLGQGPEFLTYFQNEAQLEKSRLLSDRFSAERPKGSFSTLEIQRTEQGDSAMYLCASSKLASYNEQFFGPGTRLTVL.

This sequence joins TRBV2 and TRBJ2-2, with D possibly TRBD2 on 6 matching bases. Trimming took off 6 bases at V and 1 base at J, with 18 bases between the two ends. CDR3 length: 17 residues. Per germline, CDR1 SNHLY and CDR2 FYNNEI. CDR3 region: CASRSPGLILNTGELFF. CDR3 nucleotides: TGTGCCAGCAGGAGCCCCGGACTAATTCTGAACACCGGGGAGCTGTTTTTT.

The rearrangement links TRBV5-1 to TRBJ2-2; TRBD2 is a possible D gene (5 bases). CDR3 size: 14 residues. Trimming shortened V by 0 bases and J by 11 bases, and 14 bases separated the two germline ends. CDR1 and CDR2 (germline): SGHRS, YFSETQ. Here the CDR3 DNA reads TGCGCCAGCAGCTTGGCGACCGGGGAGTTAGAGCTGTTTTTT. Translated: CASSLATGELELFF.

The genes are TRBV20-1 and TRBJ2-7; TRBD1 matches 10 bases. This CDR3 contains 15 residues. Germline CDR1 DFQATT, CDR2 SNEGSKA (reference sequence). V shed 3 bases and J 1 base; nucleotides not matched to a gene: 6. The CDR3 sequence is CSASTPGQGSYEQYF. The CDR3 bases are TGCAGTGCTAGTACCCCGGGACAGGGGTCCTACGAGCAGTACTTC.

The rearrangement links TRBV29-1 to TRBJ1-1; D unresolved. This CDR3 has 13 amino acids. V gave up 2 bases and J gave up 0 bases, with 7 bases separating them. The V gene's germline CDR1 is SQVTM and CDR2 ANQGSEA. The DNA of the CDR3 is TGCAGCGTTGAACTGGGAATGAACACTGAAGCTTTCTTT. This sequence encodes CSVELGMNTEAFF.

The chain recombines TRBV27 with TRBJ2-3; 12 bases match TRBD2. Germline CDR1 reads MNHEY; CDR2 reads SMNVEV (reference sequence). This CDR3 has 17 residues. J gave up 6 bases and V 5 bases, and 12 bases lay outside the gene matches. The CDR3 DNA follows: TGTGCCAGCAGTATCTCTAGCGGGGGGGGCTACAGGGATACGCAGTATTTT. Its translation is CASSISSGGGYRDTQYF.

Details on this clone: Other DNA sequences in this specimen translate into the identical CDR3. This chain joins TRBV7-9 and TRBJ1-2; TRBD1 matches 10 bases. After removal of 1 base from V and 2 bases from J, the junction contained 1 base not matched to a gene. The CDR3 runs 15 residues. CDR1 and CDR2 from the germline V gene are SEHNR and FQNEAQ (reference sequence). CDR3 coding DNA: TGTGCCAGCAGCTTAGGGACAGGGGGAAACTATGGCTACACCTTC. It specifies CASSLGTGGNYGYTF.

The rearrangement joins TRBV20-1 to TRBJ2-7; 9 nucleotides align to TRBD2. Trimming removed 3 bases from V and 6 bases from J; junction bases left unmatched: 6. The germline CDR1 and CDR2 sequences are DFQATT and SNEGSKA (reference sequence). This CDR3 spans 13 amino acids. DNA of the CDR3: TGCAGTGCTAGTGGCGGGGGGGCAGCCGAGCAGTACTTC. Its protein is CSASGGGAAEQYF.

The rearrangement links TRBV5-1 to TRBJ1-2, with D perhaps TRBD1 (5 bases). The germline gives CDR1 SGHRS, CDR2 YFSETQ. The ends were cut back, 1 base at V and 4 bases at J, with 11 bases in the middle. The CDR3 extends over 14 amino acids. In DNA, the CDR3 is TGCGCCAGCAGCTTGAGTAGGGGTGGCTATGGCTACACCTTC. Protein product: CASSLSRGGYGYTF.

The V gene is TRBV28, the J gene TRBJ2-6; D uncertain. Germline lookup yields CDR1 MDHEN and CDR2 SYDVKM. V lost 4 bases to trimming and J lost 2 bases, with 9 bases between them. The CDR3 loop spans 15 amino acids. The CDR3 loop is CASSSTAAGANVLTF. In nucleotides, the CDR3 is TGTGCCAGCAGTTCAACAGCAGCTGGGGCCAACGTCCTGACTTTC.

This clone appeared once. This chain links TRBV7-8 with TRBJ1-3; 10 positions agree with TRBD1. V was clipped by 5 bases and J by 2 bases; unmatched bases: 3. Germline CDR1 reads SGHVS; CDR2 reads FQNEAQ. The CDR3 extends over 15 amino acids. The CDR3 region has the DNA TGTGCCAGCAGCGGCGGACAGGGGGCTGGAAACACCATATATTTT. Amino acids: CASSGGQGAGNTIYF.

This clone has only one observation. The chain links TRBV19 to TRBJ1-1; D possibly corresponds to TRBD1 (5 bases). Germline CDR1 is LNHDA and CDR2 is SQIVND (reference sequence). Trimming took 2 bases from V and 3 from J, leaving 7 bases between them. There are 13 residues in the CDR3. CDR3 in amino acids: CASSILGDTEAFF. Here the CDR3 DNA reads TGTGCCAGTAGTATACTGGGGGACACTGAAGCTTTCTTT.